The clone carrying this T cell receptor beta chain was counted between two and nine times. The data stem from a study of beta chain features in type 1 diabetes. Reverse transcription of all isolated RNA meant that expressed TCRB transcripts were sequenced. Libraries were prepared by immunoSEQ multiplex PCR; TCRdb keeps only in-frame clonotypes and omits some of them. The sample consists of about 210,000 clones, approximately 10% of them appearing once. The germline CDR1 and CDR2 sequences are MGHDK and SYGVNS. Trimming took off 4 bases at V and 2 bases at J, with 15 bases between the two ends. There are 15 residues in the CDR3.

The source of this sequence is a man aged 18-30 years in good health. The V call is TRBV25-1, the J call TRBJ2-7; possible D gene TRBD1, 6 bases. Material for sequencing was central memory CD4+ T cells from blood. CDR3 bases: TGTGCCAGCAGTGGCCGAACGACAGGCACCTACGAGCAGTACTTC. It specifies CASSGRTTGTYEQYF.